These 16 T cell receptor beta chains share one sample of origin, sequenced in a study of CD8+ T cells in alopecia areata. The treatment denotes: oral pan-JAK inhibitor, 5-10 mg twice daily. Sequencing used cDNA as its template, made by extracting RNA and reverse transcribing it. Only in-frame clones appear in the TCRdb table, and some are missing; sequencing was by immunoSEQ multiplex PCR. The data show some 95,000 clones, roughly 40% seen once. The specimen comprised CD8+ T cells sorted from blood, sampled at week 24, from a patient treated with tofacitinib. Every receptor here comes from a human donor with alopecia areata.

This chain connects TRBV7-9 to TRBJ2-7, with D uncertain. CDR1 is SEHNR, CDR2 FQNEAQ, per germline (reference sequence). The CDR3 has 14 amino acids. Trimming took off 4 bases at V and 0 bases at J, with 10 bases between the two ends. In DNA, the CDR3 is TGTGCCAGCAGCTCCGGCCCAAGCTCCTACGAGCAGTACTTC. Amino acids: CASSSGPSSYEQYF.

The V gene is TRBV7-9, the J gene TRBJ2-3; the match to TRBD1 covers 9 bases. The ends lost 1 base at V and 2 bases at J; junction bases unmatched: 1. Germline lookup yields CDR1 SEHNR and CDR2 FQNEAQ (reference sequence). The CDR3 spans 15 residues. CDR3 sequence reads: CASSLGTGDTDTQYF. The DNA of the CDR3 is TGTGCCAGCAGCTTAGGGACAGGGGACACAGATACGCAGTATTTT. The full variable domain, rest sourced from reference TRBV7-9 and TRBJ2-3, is DTGVSQNPRHKITKRGQNVTFRCDPISEHNRLYWYRQTLGQGPEFLTYFQNEAQLEKSRLLSDRFSAERPKGSFSTLEIQRTEQGDSAMYLCASSLGTGDTDTQYFGPGTRLTVL.

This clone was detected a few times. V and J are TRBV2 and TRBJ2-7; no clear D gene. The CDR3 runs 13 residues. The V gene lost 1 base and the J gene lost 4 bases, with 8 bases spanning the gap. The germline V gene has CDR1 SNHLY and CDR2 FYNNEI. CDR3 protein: CASSEGARYEQYF. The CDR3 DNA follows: TGTGCCAGCAGTGAAGGCGCGCGGTACGAGCAGTACTTC.

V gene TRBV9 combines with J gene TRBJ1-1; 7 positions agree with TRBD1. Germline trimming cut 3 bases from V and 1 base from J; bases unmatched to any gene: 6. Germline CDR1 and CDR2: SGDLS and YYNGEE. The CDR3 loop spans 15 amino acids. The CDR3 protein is CASSAAGQRNTEAFF. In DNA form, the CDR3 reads TGTGCCAGCAGCGCGGCGGGACAGAGGAACACTGAAGCTTTCTTT. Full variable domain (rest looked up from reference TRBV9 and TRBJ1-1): DSGVTQTPKHLITATGQRVTLRCSPRSGDLSVYWYQQSLDQGLQFLIQYYNGEERAKGNILERFSAQQFPDLHSELNLSSLELGDSALYFCASSAAGQRNTEAFFGQGTRLTVV.

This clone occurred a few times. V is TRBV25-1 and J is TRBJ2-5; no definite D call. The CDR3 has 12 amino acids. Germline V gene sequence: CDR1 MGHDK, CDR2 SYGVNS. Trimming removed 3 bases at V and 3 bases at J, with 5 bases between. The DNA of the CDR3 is TGTGCCAGCAGTGATTGGAAAGAGACCCAGTACTTC. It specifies CASSDWKETQYF. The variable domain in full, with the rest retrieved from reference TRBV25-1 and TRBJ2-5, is EADIYQTPRYLVIGTGKKITLECSQTMGHDKMYWYQQDPGMELHLIHYSYGVNSTEKGDLSSESTVSRIRTEHFPLTLESARPSHTSQYLCASSDWKETQYFGPGTRLLVL.

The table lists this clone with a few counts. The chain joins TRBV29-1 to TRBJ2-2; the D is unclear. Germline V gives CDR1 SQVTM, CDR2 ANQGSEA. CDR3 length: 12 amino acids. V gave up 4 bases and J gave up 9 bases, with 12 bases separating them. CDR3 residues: CSVGLTNRELFF. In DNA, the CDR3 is TGCAGCGTTGGACTCACAAACCGGGAGCTGTTTTTT.

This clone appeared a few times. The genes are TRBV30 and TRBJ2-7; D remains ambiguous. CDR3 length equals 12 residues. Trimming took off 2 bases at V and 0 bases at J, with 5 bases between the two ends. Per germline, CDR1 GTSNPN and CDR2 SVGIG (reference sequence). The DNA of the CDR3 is TGTGCCTGGAGTCCGGCCTCCTACGAGCAGTACTTC. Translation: CAWSPASYEQYF.

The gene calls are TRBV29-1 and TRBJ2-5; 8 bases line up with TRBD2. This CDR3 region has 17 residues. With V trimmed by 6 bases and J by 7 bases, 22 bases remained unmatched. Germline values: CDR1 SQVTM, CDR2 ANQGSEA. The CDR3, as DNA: TGCAGCGTGGCGGGGGTCAGTAGCGGGACGTTGAAAGGGACCCAGTACTTC. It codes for CSVAGVSSGTLKGTQYF.

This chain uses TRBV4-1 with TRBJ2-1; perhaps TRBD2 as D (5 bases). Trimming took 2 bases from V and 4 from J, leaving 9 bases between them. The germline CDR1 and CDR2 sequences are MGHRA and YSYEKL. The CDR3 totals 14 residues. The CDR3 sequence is CASSQSEGYNEQFF. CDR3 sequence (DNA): TGCGCCAGCAGCCAAAGCGAGGGTTACAATGAGCAGTTCTTC.

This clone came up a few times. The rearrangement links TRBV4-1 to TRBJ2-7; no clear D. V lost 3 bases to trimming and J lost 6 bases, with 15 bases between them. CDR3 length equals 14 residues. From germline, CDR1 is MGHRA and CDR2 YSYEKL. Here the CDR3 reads CASSQIGSRPEQYF. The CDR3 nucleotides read TGCGCCAGCAGCCAGATAGGGTCGCGACCCGAGCAGTACTTC.

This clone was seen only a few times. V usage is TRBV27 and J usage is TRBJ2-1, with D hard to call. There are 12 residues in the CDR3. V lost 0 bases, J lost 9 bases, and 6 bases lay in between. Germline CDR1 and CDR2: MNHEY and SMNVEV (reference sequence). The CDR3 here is CASSLSGVEQFF. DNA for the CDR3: TGTGCCAGCAGTTTATCTGGGGTTGAGCAGTTCTTC.

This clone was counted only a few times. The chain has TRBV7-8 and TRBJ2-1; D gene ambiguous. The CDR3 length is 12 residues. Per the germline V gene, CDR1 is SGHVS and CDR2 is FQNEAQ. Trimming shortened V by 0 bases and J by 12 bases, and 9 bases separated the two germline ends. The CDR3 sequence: CASSLALTGQFF. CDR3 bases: TGTGCCAGCAGCTTAGCGTTGACTGGGCAGTTCTTC.

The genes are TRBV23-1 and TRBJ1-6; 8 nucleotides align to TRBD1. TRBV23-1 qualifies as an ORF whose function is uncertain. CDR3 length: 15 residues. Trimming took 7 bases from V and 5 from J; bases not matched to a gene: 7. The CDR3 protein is CASNLKDRDNSPLHF. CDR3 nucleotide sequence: TGCGCCAGCAACCTTAAGGACAGGGATAATTCACCCCTCCACTTT.

This CDR3 is CASSQKVAGGPGEQYF. DNA of the CDR3: TGCGCCAGCAGCCAAAAAGTAGCGGGAGGGCCGGGGGAGCAGTACTTC. This chain links TRBV4-3 with TRBJ2-5; TRBD2 matches at 11 bases. CDR1 is LGHNA, CDR2 YSLEER, per germline. J lost 11 bases, V lost 2 bases, and 13 bases had no gene match. The CDR3 is 16 residues long.

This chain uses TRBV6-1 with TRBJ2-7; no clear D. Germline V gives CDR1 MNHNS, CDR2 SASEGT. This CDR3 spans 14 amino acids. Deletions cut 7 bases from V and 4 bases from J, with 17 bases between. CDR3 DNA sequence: TGTGCCAGCACTCCTGGTCTAGTATCTTACGAGCAGTACTTC. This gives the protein CASTPGLVSYEQYF.

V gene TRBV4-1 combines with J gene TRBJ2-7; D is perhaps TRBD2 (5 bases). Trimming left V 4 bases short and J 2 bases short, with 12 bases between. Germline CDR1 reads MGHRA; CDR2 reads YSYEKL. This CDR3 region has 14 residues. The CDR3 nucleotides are TGCGCCAGCAGCCCAACATCCGGGACCTACGAGCAGTACTTC. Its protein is CASSPTSGTYEQYF.